Listed here are 16 T cell receptor beta chains from one sample, sequenced in a study of cytomegalovirus exposure and HLA in healthy donors. PCR was performed using 60 Vbeta and 13 Jbeta primers. Clones were read by immunoSEQ multiplex PCR, and TCRdb kept only the in-frame ones, dropping some. This sample's table reports 93,000 or so clones. Sequenced input: PBMCs. The receptors were sampled from a man between 40 and 49 years old in good health and CMV-seronegative.

The chain recombines TRBV11-2 with TRBJ2-1; tentatively, D is TRBD2 (5 bases). This CDR3 has 15 residues. Germline-derived CDR1 and CDR2 are SGHAT and FQNNGV. V dropped 6 bases and J dropped 8 bases, with 20 bases sitting between them. The CDR3 region is CASRRGGSSFDEQFF. DNA for the CDR3: TGTGCCAGCAGGCGCGGTGGGAGTAGCTTCGATGAGCAGTTCTTC.

With respect to this clone: The same CDR3 arises from other DNA sequences in this sample as well. V and J are TRBV14 and TRBJ2-5; 9 bases map to TRBD1. J gave up 5 bases and V 3 bases, and 7 bases lay outside the gene matches. This CDR3 has 15 amino acids. Germline V gene data show CDR1 as SGHDN and CDR2 as FVKESK. CDR3: CASSQVQGARETQYF. As DNA, the CDR3 is TGTGCCAGCAGCCAGGTACAGGGGGCTCGGGAGACCCAGTACTTC.

The chain is built from TRBV5-1 and TRBJ2-7; 8 bases map to TRBD2. V lost 7 bases and J lost 4; bases outside the gene matches: 7. CDR1 SGHRS and CDR2 YFSETQ come from the germline V gene. The CDR3 spans 13 residues. CDR3 region: CASPRTGGYEQYF. The CDR3 DNA follows: TGCGCCAGCCCCCGGACGGGAGGGTACGAGCAGTACTTC.

The J gene is TRBJ2-1, the V gene TRBV7-8; 7 bases match TRBD1. The CDR3 is 15 residues long. V gave up 3 bases and J gave up 7 bases; unmatched junction bases: 9. The germline gives CDR1 SGHVS, CDR2 FQNEAQ. DNA of the CDR3: TGTGCCAGCAGCTTGCCCCTCAGACAGGGAAATGAGCAGTTCTTC. It specifies CASSLPLRQGNEQFF. Looking up the rest from reference TRBV7-8 and TRBJ2-1 gives the full variable domain: GAGVSQSPRYKVAKRGQDVALRCDPISGHVSLFWYQQALGQGPEFLTYFQNEAQLDKSGLPSDRFFAERPEGSVSTLKIQRTQQEDSAVYLCASSLPLRQGNEQFFGPGTRLTVL.

J is TRBJ1-4 and V is TRBV5-5; D unclear. Trimming took off 4 bases at V and 8 bases at J, with 15 bases between the two ends. Germline CDR1 reads SGHKS; CDR2 reads YYEKEE (reference sequence). The CDR3 contains 14 residues. DNA of the CDR3: TGTGCCAGCAGCCAAATTCTAGCTGGGGAAAAACTGTTTTTT. Translation: CASSQILAGEKLFF.

J is TRBJ1-4 and V is TRBV4-3; possible D gene TRBD1, 6 bases. Trimming took 1 base from V and 5 from J, leaving 11 bases between them. This CDR3 contains 15 residues. Germline V gene lookup returns CDR1 LGHNA and CDR2 YSLEER. The CDR3 loop reads CASSQGGRGNEKLFF. The DNA for the CDR3 is TGCGCCAGCAGCCAAGGGGGGAGGGGGAATGAAAAACTGTTTTTT.

V and J are TRBV6-5 and TRBJ1-1; D not certain. The CDR3 is 11 amino acids. Germline CDR1 and CDR2: MNHEY and SVGAGI. V lost 1 base, J lost 7 bases, and 4 bases lay in between. The CDR3 loop reads CASSYLYEAFF. The CDR3 DNA sequence: TGTGCCAGCAGTTACTTATATGAAGCTTTCTTT.

The V gene is TRBV11-2, the J gene TRBJ1-1, with 12 bases matching TRBD1. Germline CDR1 SGHAT, CDR2 FQNNGV. The CDR3 totals 15 residues. Trimming removed 7 bases from V and 2 bases from J; junction bases left unmatched: 5. CDR3 residues: CASNPGTGGNTEAFF. The CDR3 nucleotides are TGTGCCAGCAACCCTGGGACAGGGGGCAACACTGAAGCTTTCTTT.

The V gene is TRBV7-2, the J gene TRBJ2-5; TRBD1 is a possible D gene (7 bases). V was pared by 3 bases and J by 4 bases, with 18 bases between. Per the germline V gene, CDR1 is SGHTA and CDR2 is FQGNSA. This CDR3 region has 16 residues. CDR3 amino acids: CASSFGGTVKRETQYF. The CDR3 nucleotides read TGTGCCAGCAGCTTCGGAGGGACAGTCAAAAGAGAGACCCAGTACTTC.

The V gene is TRBV2, the J gene TRBJ2-2, with no clear D. This CDR3 region has 14 residues. Per the germline V gene, CDR1 is SNHLY and CDR2 is FYNNEI. V lost 8 bases to trimming and J lost 2 bases, with 12 bases between them. The CDR3 sequence is CASFGQLNTGELFF. CDR3 DNA sequence: TGTGCCAGCTTTGGGCAGCTTAACACCGGGGAGCTGTTTTTT.

This chain links TRBV7-2 with TRBJ2-5; D possibly corresponds to TRBD2 (5 bases). Per the germline V gene, CDR1 is SGHTA and CDR2 is FQGNSA. Trimming cost V 0 bases and J 5 bases, with 16 bases left between them. The CDR3 has 16 residues. CDR3 in amino acids: CASSLAPTTVGETQYF. CDR3 coding DNA: TGTGCCAGCAGCTTAGCGCCGACTACTGTCGGGGAGACCCAGTACTTC.

The chain couples TRBV5-4 to TRBJ2-1, with D maybe TRBD2 (6 bases). V lost 5 bases and J 0 bases, leaving 15 bases between the germline ends. CDR1 is SGHNT and CDR2 is YYREEE in the germline V gene (reference sequence). The CDR3 spans 16 residues. The CDR3 here is CASSSEVRGSYNEQFF. The CDR3 coding sequence is TGTGCCAGCAGTTCGGAGGTGCGGGGCTCCTACAATGAGCAGTTCTTC. Variable domain in full (rest from reference TRBV5-4 and TRBJ2-1): ETGVTQSPTHLIKTRGQQVTLRCSSQSGHNTVSWYQQALGQGPQFIFQYYREEENGRGNFPPRFSGLQFPNYSSELNVNALELDDSALYLCASSSEVRGSYNEQFFGPGTRLTVL.

This chain connects TRBV7-2 to TRBJ1-5; D is unresolved. CDR1 is SGHTA and CDR2 is FQGNSA in the germline V gene. V lost 3 bases and J lost 3, with 6 bases in between. The CDR3 totals 13 residues. The CDR3: CASSFQANQPQHF. CDR3 in DNA: TGTGCCAGCAGCTTCCAGGCCAATCAGCCCCAGCATTTT.

The chain employs TRBV7-9 and TRBJ1-5, with 8 bases fitting TRBD1. V gave up 5 bases and J gave up 1 base; unmatched junction bases: 13. Per germline, CDR1 SEHNR and CDR2 FQNEAQ (reference sequence). This CDR3 region has 18 residues. The CDR3 DNA is TGTGCCAGCAGCGCTACCGGGACAGGACGTAAAAGCAATCAGCCCCAGCATTTT. Translating gives CASSATGTGRKSNQPQHF.

The genes are TRBV7-8 and TRBJ1-5; D unclear. This CDR3 has 12 amino acids. The V gene lost 2 bases and the J gene lost 6 bases, with 5 bases spanning the gap. CDR1 and CDR2 from the germline V gene are SGHVS and FQNEAQ. The CDR3 loop reads CASSLQFQPQHF. The CDR3 DNA reads as TGTGCCAGCAGCTTACAGTTTCAGCCCCAGCATTTT.

The DNA for the CDR3 is TGTGCCAGCAGTCTTTATTCGAACACCGGGGAGCTGTTTTTT. Its translation is CASSLYSNTGELFF. The V gene is TRBV2, the J gene TRBJ2-2; D remains ambiguous. The V end was cut by 5 bases, the J end by 0 bases, with 7 bases between. CDR1 is SNHLY, CDR2 FYNNEI, per germline. The CDR3 covers 14 residues. Combining the CDR3 with reference TRBV2 and TRBJ2-2 gives the whole variable domain EPEVTQTPSHQVTQMGQEVILRCVPISNHLYFYWYRQILGQKVEFLVSFYNNEISEKSEIFDDQFSVERPDGSNFTLKIRSTKLEDSAMYFCASSLYSNTGELFFGEGSRLTVL.